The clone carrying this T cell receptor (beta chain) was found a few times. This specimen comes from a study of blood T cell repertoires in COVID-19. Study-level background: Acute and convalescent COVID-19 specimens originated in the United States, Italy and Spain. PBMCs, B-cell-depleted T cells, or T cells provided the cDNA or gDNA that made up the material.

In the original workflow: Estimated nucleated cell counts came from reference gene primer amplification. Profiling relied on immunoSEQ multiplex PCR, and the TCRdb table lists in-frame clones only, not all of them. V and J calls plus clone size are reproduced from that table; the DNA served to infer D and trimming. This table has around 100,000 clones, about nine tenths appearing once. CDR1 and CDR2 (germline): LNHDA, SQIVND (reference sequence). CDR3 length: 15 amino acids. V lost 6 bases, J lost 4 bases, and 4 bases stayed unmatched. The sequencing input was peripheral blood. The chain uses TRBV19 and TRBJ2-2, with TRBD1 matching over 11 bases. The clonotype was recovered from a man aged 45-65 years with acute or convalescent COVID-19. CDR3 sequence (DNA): TGTGCCAGTAGGAGGGGGACAGGGGGCACCGGGGAGCTGTTTTTT. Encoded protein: CASRRGTGGTGELFF.